What follows describes a single T cell receptor (beta chain). The antigen is undetermined. The PCR ran on 60 Vbeta and 13 Jbeta primers. The method was immunoSEQ multiplex PCR; TCRdb's version includes in-frame clones alone and lacks a portion of them. Of about 130,000 clones in the sample, 75% to 90% were seen once. The data derive from a study of cytomegalovirus exposure and HLA in healthy donors. Study outcomes and limitations: TRBV6-2, TRBV6-3 and other indistinguishable V segments were excluded.

CDR3 length: 15 amino acids. V shed 5 bases and J 0 bases; nucleotides not matched to a gene: 6. The germline CDR1 and CDR2 sequences are SEHNR and FQNEAQ (reference sequence). The source is a woman aged 25-40 years in good health and CMV-seropositive. The chain couples TRBV7-9 to TRBJ1-1; 7 bases map to TRBD1. Sequencing was carried out using PBMCs. The CDR3 region is CASSLQQGLNTEAFF. In nucleotides, the CDR3 is TGTGCCAGCAGCCTCCAACAGGGGCTGAACACTGAAGCTTTCTTT.